A single T cell receptor (beta chain) is shown here with its context. Its specificity is unknown. UMI-tagged 5'RACE template switching yielded the TCR beta cDNA. Reprocessing the 5' RACE reads, TCRdb reports a single entry for every CDR3 protein and omits DNA. The ten top clones account for over 1.3%, within a sample of about 430,000 distinct CDR3 sequences. The CDR3 runs to 14 residues. Germline V CDR1 and CDR2: ENHRY, SYGVKD. The data derive from a study of T cells expressing NK-cell markers. In the study overall: It was sorted CD3+CD56-NKG2C+, CD3+CD56+NKG2C- and CD3+CD56+NKG2C+ T cells that provided the TCR beta repertoires. Findings of the study overall: Certain NKG2C+ T cell clones were expanded, and their HCMV specificity remained unclear. Top CD8+ clonotypes included the dominant CD3+CD56+NKG2C+ clonotypes in roughly six donors.

The chain employs TRBV10-3 and TRBJ2-1; the TRBD2 assignment by TCRdb is unverifiable without DNA. The sequenced sample was blood T cells: a sorted CD56 or NKG2C T cell subset, CD4+ or CD8+ T cells, or bulk PBMC T cells (not recorded which). This clonotype was obtained from a woman aged 45-60 years in good health. The CDR3 sequence is CATKGLAGVNEQFF.